This TCR beta chain comes out of a study of CD8 T cells in ankylosing spondylitis. Whole-study findings and limits: One TCR beta motif, made up of eight highly homologous variants, appeared characteristic of ankylosing spondylitis blood.

The germline V and J ends were trimmed by 1 base and 6 bases, with 9 bases remaining between them. Germline V lookup: CDR1 SGHVS, CDR2 FNYEAQ. The CDR3 spans 13 residues. This clonotype has just a few counts. Its cognate antigen is unknown. TCRdb ran MiXCR on the 5' RACE reads and lists one entry per CDR3 protein. The sample has about 800,000 distinct CDR3 sequences; approximately 12% are singletons. The V and J genes are TRBV7-6 and TRBJ1-1, with D perhaps matching TRBD1 (6 bases). Input material: blood, either unsorted or a sorted T cell fraction (not recorded which). This clonotype originated in a male donor with ankylosing spondylitis. The CDR3 bases are TGTGCCAGCAGCTTAGTTCGGACAGCTGAAGCTTTCTTT. It specifies CASSLVRTAEAFF.